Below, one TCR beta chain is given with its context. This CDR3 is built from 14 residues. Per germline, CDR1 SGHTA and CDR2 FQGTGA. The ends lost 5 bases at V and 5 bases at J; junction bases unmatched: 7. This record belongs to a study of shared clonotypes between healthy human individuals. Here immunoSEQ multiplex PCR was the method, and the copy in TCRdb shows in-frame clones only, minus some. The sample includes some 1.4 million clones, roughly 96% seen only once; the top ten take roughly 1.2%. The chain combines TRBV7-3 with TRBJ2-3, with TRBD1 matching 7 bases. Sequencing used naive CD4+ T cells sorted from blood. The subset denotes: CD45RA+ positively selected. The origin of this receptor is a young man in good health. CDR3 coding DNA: TGTGCCAGCAGCCGGGCCCCAGGGGGAGATACGCAGTATTTT. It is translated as CASSRAPGGDTQYF.